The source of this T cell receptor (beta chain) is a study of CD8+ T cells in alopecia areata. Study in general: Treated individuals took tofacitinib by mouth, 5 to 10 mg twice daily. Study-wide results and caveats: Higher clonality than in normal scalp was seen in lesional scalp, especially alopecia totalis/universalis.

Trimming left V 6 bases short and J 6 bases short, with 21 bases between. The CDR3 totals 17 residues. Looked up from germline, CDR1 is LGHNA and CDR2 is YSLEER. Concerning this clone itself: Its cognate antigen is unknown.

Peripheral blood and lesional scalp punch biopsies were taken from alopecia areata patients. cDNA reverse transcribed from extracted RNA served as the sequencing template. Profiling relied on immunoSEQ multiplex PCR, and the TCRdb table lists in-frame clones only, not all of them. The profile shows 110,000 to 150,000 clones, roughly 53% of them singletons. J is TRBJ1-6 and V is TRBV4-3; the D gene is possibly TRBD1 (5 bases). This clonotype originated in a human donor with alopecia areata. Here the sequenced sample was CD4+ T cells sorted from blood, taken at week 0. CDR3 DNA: TGCGCCAGCAGAGCCAAGATCAAATCAGGGCTTAATTCACCCCTCCACTTT. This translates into CASRAKIKSGLNSPLHF.